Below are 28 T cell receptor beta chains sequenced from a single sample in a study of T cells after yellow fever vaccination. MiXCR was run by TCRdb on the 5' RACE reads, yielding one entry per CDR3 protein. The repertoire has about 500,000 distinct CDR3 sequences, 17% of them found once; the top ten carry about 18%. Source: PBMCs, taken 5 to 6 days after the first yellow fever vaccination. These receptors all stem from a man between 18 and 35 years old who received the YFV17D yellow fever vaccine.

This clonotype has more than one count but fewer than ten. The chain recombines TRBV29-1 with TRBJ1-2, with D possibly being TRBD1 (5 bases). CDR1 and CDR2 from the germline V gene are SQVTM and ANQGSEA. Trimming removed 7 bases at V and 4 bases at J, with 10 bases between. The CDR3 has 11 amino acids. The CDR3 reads CSAMGGYGYTF. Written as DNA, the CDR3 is TGCAGCGCCATGGGGGGCTATGGCTACACCTTC.

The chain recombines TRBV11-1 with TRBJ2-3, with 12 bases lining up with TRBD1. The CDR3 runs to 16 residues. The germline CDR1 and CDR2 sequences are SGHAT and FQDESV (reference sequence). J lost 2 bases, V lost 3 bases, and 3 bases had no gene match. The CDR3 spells CASSFGDRGLTDTQYF. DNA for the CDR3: TGTGCCAGCAGCTTTGGGGACAGGGGGCTCACAGATACGCAGTATTTT. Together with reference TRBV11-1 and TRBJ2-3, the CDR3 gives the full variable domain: EAEVAQSPRYKITEKSQAVAFWCDPISGHATLYWYRQILGQGPELLVQFQDESVVDDSQLPKDRFSAERLKGVDSTLKIQPAELGDSAMYLCASSFGDRGLTDTQYFGPGTRLTVL.

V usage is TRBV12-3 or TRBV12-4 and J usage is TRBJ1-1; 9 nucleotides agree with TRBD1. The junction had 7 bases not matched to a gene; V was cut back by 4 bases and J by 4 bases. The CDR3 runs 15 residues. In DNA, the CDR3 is TGTGCCAGCAGTTCCCAGACAGGGGGTGTCACTGAAGCTTTCTTT. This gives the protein CASSSQTGGVTEAFF.

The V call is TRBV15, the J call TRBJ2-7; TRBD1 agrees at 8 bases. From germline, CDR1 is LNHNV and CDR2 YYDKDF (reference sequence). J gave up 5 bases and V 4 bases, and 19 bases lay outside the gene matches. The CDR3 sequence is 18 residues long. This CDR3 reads CATSTVFLLGTGPDEQYV. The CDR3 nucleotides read TGTGCCACCAGCACAGTGTTTTTACTCGGGACAGGTCCTGACGAGCAGTACGTC.

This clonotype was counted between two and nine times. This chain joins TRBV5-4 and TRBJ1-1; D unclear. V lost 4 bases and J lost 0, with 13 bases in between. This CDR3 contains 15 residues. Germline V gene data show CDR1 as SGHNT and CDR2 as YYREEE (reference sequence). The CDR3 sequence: CASSISDVMNTEAFF. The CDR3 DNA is TGTGCCAGCAGCATATCAGACGTTATGAACACTGAAGCTTTCTTT. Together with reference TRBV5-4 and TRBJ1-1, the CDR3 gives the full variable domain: ETGVTQSPTHLIKTRGQQVTLRCSSQSGHNTVSWYQQALGQGPQFIFQYYREEENGRGNFPPRFSGLQFPNYSSELNVNALELDDSALYLCASSISDVMNTEAFFGQGTRLTVV.

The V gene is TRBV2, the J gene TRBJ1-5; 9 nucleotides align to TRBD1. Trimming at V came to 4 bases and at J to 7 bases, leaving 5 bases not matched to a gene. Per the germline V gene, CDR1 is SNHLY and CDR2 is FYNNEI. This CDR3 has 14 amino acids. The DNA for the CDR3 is TGTGCCAGCAGTGGAACAGGGGGCGACCAGCCCCAGCATTTT. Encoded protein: CASSGTGGDQPQHF.

The CDR3 is CASSENQNEETQYF. The CDR3, as DNA: TGTGCCAGCAGTGAAAATCAGAACGAAGAGACCCAGTACTTC. V gene TRBV6-1 combines with J gene TRBJ2-5; D ambiguous. The V gene lost 2 bases and the J gene lost 3 bases, with 10 bases spanning the gap. The CDR3 length is 14 residues. The germline gives CDR1 MNHNS, CDR2 SASEGT.

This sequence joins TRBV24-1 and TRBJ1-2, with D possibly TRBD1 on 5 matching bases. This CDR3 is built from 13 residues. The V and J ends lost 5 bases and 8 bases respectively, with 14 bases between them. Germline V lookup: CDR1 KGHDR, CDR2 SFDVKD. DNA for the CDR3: TGTGCCACCAGTGGACTGCCCGGGGGAGGCTACACCTTC. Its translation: CATSGLPGGGYTF.

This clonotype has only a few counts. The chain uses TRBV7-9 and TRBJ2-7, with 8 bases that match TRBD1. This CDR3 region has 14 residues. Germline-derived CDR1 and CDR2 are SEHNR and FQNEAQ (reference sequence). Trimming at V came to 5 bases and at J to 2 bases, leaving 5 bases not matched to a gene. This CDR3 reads CASSLQTGAYEQYV. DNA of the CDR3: TGTGCCAGCAGCCTCCAGACAGGGGCCTACGAGCAGTACGTC.

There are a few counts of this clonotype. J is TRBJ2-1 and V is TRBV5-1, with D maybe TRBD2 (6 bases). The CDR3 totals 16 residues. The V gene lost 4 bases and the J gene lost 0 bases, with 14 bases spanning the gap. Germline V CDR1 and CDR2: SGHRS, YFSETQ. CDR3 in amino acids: CASSPGLLSSYNEQFF. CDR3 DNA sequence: TGCGCCAGCAGCCCGGGACTCCTGAGCTCCTACAATGAGCAGTTCTTC.

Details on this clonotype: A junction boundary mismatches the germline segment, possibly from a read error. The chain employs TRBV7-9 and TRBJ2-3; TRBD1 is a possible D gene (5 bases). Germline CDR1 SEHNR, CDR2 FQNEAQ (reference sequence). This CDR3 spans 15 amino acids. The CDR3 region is CASTEPGDSTDTRYF. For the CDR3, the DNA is TGTGCCAGCACCGAGCCCGGAGACAGCACAGATACGCGGTATTTT.

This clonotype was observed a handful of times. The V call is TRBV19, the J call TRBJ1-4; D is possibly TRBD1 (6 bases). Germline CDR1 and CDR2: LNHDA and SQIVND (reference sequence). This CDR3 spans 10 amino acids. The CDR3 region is CAQRGGKLFF. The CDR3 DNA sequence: TGTGCTCAAAGGGGGGGAAAACTGTTTTTT.

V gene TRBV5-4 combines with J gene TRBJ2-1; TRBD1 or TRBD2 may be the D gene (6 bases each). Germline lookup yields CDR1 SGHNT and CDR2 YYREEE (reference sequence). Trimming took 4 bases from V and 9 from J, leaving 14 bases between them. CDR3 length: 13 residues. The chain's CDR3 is CASSTTGRGEQFF. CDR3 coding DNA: TGTGCCAGCAGCACAACAGGGCGGGGTGAGCAGTTCTTC.

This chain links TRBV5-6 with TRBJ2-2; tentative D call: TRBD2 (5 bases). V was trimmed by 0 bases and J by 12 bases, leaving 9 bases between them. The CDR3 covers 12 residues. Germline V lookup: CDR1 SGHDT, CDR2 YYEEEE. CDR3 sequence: CASSLDREKLFF. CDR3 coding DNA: TGTGCCAGCAGCTTGGACCGGGAAAAGCTGTTTTTT.

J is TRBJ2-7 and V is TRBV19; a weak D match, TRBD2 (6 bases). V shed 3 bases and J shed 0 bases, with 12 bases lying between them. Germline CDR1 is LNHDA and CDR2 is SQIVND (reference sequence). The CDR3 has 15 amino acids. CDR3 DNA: TGTGCCAGTAGTATCGGACTATATAACTCCTACGAGCAGTACTTC. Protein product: CASSIGLYNSYEQYF.

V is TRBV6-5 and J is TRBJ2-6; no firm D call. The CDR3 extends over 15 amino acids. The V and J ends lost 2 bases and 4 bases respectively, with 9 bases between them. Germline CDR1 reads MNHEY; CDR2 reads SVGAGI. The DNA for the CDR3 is TGTGCCAGCAGTTACGACGCCCGGGGGGCCAACGTCCTGACTTTC. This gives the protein CASSYDARGANVLTF.

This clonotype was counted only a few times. As DNA, the CDR3 is TGCGCCAGCAGCCAGGGGGACAGAAAAAATTCACCCCTCCACTTT. The encoded protein is CASSQGDRKNSPLHF. The chain recombines TRBV4-1 with TRBJ1-6, with 7 nucleotides matching TRBD1. CDR3 length: 15 amino acids. Germline values: CDR1 MGHRA, CDR2 YSYEKL. V was clipped by 3 bases and J by 7 bases; unmatched bases: 6.

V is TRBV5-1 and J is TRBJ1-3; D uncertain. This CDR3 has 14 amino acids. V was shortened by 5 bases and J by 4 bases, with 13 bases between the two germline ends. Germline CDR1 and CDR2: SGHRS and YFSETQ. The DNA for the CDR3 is TGCGCCAGCAGTCCCCAGGTATCAGGAAACACCATATATTTT. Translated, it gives CASSPQVSGNTIYF.

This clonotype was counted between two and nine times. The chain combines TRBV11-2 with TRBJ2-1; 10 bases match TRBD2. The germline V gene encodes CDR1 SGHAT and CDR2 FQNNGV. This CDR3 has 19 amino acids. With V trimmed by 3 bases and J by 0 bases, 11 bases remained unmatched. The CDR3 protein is CASSFDGLAASSSYNEQFF. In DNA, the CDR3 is TGTGCCAGCAGCTTCGACGGACTAGCGGCCTCAAGCTCCTACAATGAGCAGTTCTTC. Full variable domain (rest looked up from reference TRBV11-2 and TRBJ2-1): EAGVAQSPRYKIIEKRQSVAFWCNPISGHATLYWYQQILGQGPKLLIQFQNNGVVDDSQLPKDRFSAERLKGVDSTLKIQPAKLEDSAVYLCASSFDGLAASSSYNEQFFGPGTRLTVL.

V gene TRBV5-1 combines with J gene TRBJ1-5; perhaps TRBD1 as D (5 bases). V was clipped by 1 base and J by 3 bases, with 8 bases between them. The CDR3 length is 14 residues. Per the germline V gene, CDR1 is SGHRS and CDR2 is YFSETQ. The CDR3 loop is CASSLQDTNQPQHF. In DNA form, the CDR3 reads TGCGCCAGCAGCTTGCAGGACACCAATCAGCCCCAGCATTTT.

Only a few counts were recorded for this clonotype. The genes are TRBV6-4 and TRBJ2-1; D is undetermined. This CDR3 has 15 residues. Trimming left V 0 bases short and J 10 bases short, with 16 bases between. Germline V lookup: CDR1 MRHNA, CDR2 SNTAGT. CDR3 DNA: TGTGCCAGCAGTGACTCAAATCTTGGATTCAAGGAGCAGTTCTTC. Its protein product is CASSDSNLGFKEQFF.

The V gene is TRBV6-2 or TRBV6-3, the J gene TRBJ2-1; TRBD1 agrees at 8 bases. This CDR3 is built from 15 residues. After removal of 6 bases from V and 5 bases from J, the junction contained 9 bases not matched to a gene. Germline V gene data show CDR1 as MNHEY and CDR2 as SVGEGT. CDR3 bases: TGTGCCAGCAGCCACACCGGGACAGGAAACAATGAGCAGTTCTTC. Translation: CASSHTGTGNNEQFF.

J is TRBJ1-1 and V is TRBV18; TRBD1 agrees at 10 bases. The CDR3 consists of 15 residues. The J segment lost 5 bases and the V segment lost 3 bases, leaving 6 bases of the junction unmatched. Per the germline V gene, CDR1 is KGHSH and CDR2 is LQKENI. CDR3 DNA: TGTGCCAGCTCACCGGTGACAGGGGGCGAGACTGAAGCTTTCTTT. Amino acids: CASSPVTGGETEAFF. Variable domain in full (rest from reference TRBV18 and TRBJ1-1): NAGVMQNPRHLVRRRGQEARLRCSPMKGHSHVYWYRQLPEEGLKFMVYLQKENIIDESGMPKERFSAEFPKEGPSILRIQQVVRGDSAAYFCASSPVTGGETEAFFGQGTRLTVV.

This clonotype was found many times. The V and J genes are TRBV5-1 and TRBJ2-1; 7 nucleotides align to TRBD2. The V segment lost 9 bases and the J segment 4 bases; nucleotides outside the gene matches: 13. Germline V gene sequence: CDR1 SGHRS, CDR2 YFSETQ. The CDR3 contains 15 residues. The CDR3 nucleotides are TGCGCCACCACCCTGGGGCTAGCGGTTTACAATGAGCAGTTCTTC. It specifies CATTLGLAVYNEQFF.

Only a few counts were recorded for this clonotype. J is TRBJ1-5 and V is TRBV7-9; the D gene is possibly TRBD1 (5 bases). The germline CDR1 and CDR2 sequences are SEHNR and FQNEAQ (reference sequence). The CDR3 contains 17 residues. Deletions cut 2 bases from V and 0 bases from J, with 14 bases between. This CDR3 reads CASSLYGGDYSNQPQHF. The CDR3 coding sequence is TGTGCCAGCAGCTTATATGGGGGGGACTATAGCAATCAGCCCCAGCATTTT.

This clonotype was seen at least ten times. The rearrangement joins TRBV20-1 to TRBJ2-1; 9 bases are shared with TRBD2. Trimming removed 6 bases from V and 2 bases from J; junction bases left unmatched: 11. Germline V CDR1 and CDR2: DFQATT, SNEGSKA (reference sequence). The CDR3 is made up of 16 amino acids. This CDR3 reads CSAQGRRGGPYNEQFF. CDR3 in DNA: TGCAGTGCCCAAGGACGGCGGGGGGGTCCCTACAATGAGCAGTTCTTC.

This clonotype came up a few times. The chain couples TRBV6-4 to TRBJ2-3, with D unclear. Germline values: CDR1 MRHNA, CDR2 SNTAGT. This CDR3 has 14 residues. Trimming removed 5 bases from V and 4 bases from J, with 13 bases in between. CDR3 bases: TGTGCCAGCAGTACCGGCGTTCGGCCAGATACGCAGTATTTT. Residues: CASSTGVRPDTQYF.

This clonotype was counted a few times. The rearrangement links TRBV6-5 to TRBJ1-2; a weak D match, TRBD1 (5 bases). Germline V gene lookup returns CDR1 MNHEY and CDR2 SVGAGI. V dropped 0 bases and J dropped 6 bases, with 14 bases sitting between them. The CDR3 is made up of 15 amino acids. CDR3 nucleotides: TGTGCCAGCAGTTACTCCTCCGGACAAATAGATGGCTACACCTTC. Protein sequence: CASSYSSGQIDGYTF.